The clone carrying this T cell receptor (beta chain) was counted at least ten times. What it recognizes is unknown. Prepared libraries of TCR beta cDNA carried unique molecular identifiers. TCRdb re-derived calls from the PCR reads in MiXCR, one entry per CDR3 protein. Found here are around 200,000 distinct CDR3 sequences, around 29% of them singletons; the top ten hold around 3.2%. This specimen comes from a study of post-analysis software for immune sequencing data. Study observations and caveats: Five TRBV segments occurring more often in patients than controls included TRBV5-6, TRBV5-1 and TRBV20-1. For normalized Chao1 diversity, multiple sclerosis patients scored significantly lower than controls did.

V lost 4 bases and J lost 2; bases outside the gene matches: 8. The CDR3 is 15 amino acids. Germline CDR1 MGHRA, CDR2 YSYEKL. The chain couples TRBV4-1 to TRBJ2-7; 7 nucleotides match TRBD1. The origin of this receptor is a girl younger than 18 with multiple sclerosis. Input material: blood. The CDR3 DNA reads as TGCGCCAGCAGCCCACCGGGACAGCAACCCTACGAGCAGTACTTC. Translating it yields CASSPPGQQPYEQYF.